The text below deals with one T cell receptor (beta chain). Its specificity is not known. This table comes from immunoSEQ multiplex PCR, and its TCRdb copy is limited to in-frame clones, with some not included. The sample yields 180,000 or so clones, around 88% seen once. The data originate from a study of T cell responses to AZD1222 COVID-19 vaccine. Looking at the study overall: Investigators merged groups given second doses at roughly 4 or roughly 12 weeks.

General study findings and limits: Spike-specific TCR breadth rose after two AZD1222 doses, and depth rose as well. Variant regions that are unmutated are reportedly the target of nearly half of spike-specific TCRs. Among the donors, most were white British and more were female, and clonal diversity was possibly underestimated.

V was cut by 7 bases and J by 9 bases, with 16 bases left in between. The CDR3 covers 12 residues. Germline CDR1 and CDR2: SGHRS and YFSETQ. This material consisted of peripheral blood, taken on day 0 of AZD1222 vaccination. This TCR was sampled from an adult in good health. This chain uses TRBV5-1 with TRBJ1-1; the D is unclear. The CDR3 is CASRTDTDQAFF. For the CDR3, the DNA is TGCGCCAGCCGTACTGATACGGACCAAGCTTTCTTT. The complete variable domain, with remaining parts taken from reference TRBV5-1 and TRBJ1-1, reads KAGVTQTPRYLIKTRGQQVTLSCSPISGHRSVSWYQQTPGQGLQFLFEYFSETQRNKGNFPGRFSGRQFSNSRSEMNVSTLELGDSALYLCASRTDTDQAFFGQGTRLTVV.